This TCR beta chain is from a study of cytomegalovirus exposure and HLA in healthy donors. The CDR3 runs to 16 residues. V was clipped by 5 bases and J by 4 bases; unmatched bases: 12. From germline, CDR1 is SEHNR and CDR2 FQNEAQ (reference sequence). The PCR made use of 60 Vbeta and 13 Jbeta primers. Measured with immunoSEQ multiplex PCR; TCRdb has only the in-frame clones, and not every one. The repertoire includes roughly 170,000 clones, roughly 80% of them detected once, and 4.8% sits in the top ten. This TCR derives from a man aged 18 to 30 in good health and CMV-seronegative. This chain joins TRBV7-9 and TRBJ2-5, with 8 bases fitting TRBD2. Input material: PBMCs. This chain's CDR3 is CASSQGTLRGGETQYF. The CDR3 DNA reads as TGTGCCAGCAGCCAAGGGACTCTCCGGGGGGGAGAGACCCAGTACTTC. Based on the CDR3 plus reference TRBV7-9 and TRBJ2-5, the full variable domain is DTGVSQNPRHKITKRGQNVTFRCDPISEHNRLYWYRQTLGQGPEFLTYFQNEAQLEKSRLLSDRFSAERPKGSFSTLEIQRTEQGDSAMYLCASSQGTLRGGETQYFGPGTRLLVL.